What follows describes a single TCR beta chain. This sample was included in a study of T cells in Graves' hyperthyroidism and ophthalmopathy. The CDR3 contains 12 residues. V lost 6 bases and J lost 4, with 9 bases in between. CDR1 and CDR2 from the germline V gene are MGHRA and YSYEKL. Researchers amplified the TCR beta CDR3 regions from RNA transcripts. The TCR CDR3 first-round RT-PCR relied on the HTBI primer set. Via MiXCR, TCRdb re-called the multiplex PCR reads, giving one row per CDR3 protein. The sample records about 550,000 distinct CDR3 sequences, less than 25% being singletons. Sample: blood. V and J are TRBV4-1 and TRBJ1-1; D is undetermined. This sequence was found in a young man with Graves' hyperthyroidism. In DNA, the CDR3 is TGCGCCAGCAGGGATGGCGGCACTGAAGCTTTCTTT. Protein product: CASRDGGTEAFF.